These 28 T cell receptor beta chains originate from one sample sequenced in a study of cytomegalovirus exposure and HLA in healthy donors. With 60 Vbeta and 13 Jbeta primers, the PCR was carried out. Sequencing used immunoSEQ multiplex PCR; TCRdb keeps in-frame clones, though not all of them. The top ten hold around 2.2% of the sample, which has 150,000 to 200,000 clones, approximately 75% seen once. Sequencing used PBMCs. These receptors all come from a man aged 45-65 years in good health and CMV-seropositive.

A single count supports this clone. The chain recombines TRBV7-2 with TRBJ1-2; 9 bases map to TRBD1. Germline V gives CDR1 SGHTA, CDR2 FQGNSA. V trimming: 4 bases; J trimming: 6 bases; junction bases outside the gene matches: 6. This CDR3 contains 14 residues. This CDR3 reads CASSSRTGDHGYTF. CDR3 bases: TGTGCCAGCAGCTCTCGGACAGGGGACCATGGCTACACCTTC.

The V gene is TRBV6-5, the J gene TRBJ1-1, with D possibly matching TRBD1 (5 bases). Trimming cost V 0 bases and J 5 bases, with 13 bases left between them. Looked up from germline, CDR1 is MNHEY and CDR2 is SVGAGI. The CDR3 totals 15 residues. The CDR3 DNA sequence: TGTGCCAGCAGTTACTCAAGGGGTGCGGGGACTGAAGCTTTCTTT. It encodes CASSYSRGAGTEAFF.

This clone was seen a handful of times. The CDR3 reads CAWRSQGARYGYTF. The CDR3, as DNA: TGTGCCTGGAGATCCCAGGGGGCACGCTATGGCTACACCTTC. V and J are TRBV30 and TRBJ1-2; TRBD1 agrees at 8 bases. The CDR3 loop spans 14 amino acids. The trim removed 3 bases at V and 4 bases at J, leaving 7 bases unmatched. Looked up from germline, CDR1 is GTSNPN and CDR2 is SVGIG (reference sequence).

J is TRBJ2-1 and V is TRBV11-2, with TRBD2 identical over 9 bases. The J segment lost 4 bases and the V segment lost 1 base, leaving 8 bases of the junction unmatched. This CDR3 spans 17 amino acids. The germline CDR1 and CDR2 sequences are SGHAT and FQNNGV. In nucleotides, the CDR3 is TGTGCCAGCAGCTTAGCCCTAGCGGGGTCCAATTACAATGAGCAGTTCTTC. It translates to CASSLALAGSNYNEQFF.

The chain joins TRBV30 to TRBJ1-1; no definite D call. V dropped 4 bases and J dropped 0 bases, with 9 bases sitting between them. Germline values: CDR1 GTSNPN, CDR2 SVGIG (reference sequence). The CDR3 contains 13 residues. The CDR3 nucleotides read TGTGCCTGGATGCCACAGCTGAACACTGAAGCTTTCTTT. Protein: CAWMPQLNTEAFF. The complete variable domain, with remaining parts taken from reference TRBV30 and TRBJ1-1, reads SQTIHQWPATLVQPVGSPLSLECTVEGTSNPNLYWYRQAAGRGLQLLFYSVGIGQISSEVPQNLSASRPQDRQFILSSKKLLLSDSGFYLCAWMPQLNTEAFFGQGTRLTVV.

The chain has TRBV5-4 and TRBJ2-5; TRBD2 agrees at 16 bases. CDR3 length: 17 amino acids. Germline CDR1 and CDR2: SGHNT and YYREEE (reference sequence). V was pared by 4 bases and J by 2 bases, with 5 bases of the junction left unmatched. CDR3 bases: TGTGCCAGCAGCCCTAAGGGACTAGCGGGGGGGCAAGAGACCCAGTACTTC. Protein product: CASSPKGLAGGQETQYF.

The chain recombines TRBV7-2 with TRBJ2-5; D is undetermined. Germline V gene lookup returns CDR1 SGHTA and CDR2 FQGNSA. V dropped 0 bases and J dropped 5 bases, with 10 bases sitting between them. The CDR3 is 14 residues long. This chain's CDR3 is CASSLAATRETQYF. The CDR3 DNA reads TGTGCCAGCAGCTTAGCGGCCACGCGGGAGACCCAGTACTTC.

The CDR3 sequence is CASSQEQGAYGYTF. In DNA, the CDR3 is TGCGCCAGCAGCCAGGAACAGGGGGCTTATGGCTACACCTTC. The rearrangement joins TRBV4-1 to TRBJ1-2, with 9 bases fitting TRBD1. The trim removed 3 bases at V and 5 bases at J, leaving 4 bases unmatched. Looked up from germline, CDR1 is MGHRA and CDR2 is YSYEKL. The CDR3 is made up of 14 amino acids.

The rearrangement joins TRBV7-9 to TRBJ1-4, with TRBD1 matching over 8 bases. The V gene's germline CDR1 is SEHNR and CDR2 FQNEAQ (reference sequence). CDR3 length equals 17 residues. Trimming removed 1 base from V and 4 bases from J; junction bases left unmatched: 8. The CDR3 reads CASSLVGRGRDNEKLFF. CDR3 DNA: TGTGCCAGCAGCTTAGTCGGCAGGGGGCGGGATAATGAAAAACTGTTTTTT.

The chain combines TRBV4-3 with TRBJ2-7, with TRBD2 identical over 11 bases. Germline loops: CDR1 LGHNA, CDR2 YSLEER. The V gene end was trimmed by 0 bases and the J gene end by 7 bases; junction bases not matched to a gene: 17. This CDR3 has 19 residues. The CDR3 spells CASSQDLGGASGGRVEQYF. The CDR3 region has the DNA TGCGCCAGCAGCCAAGATCTAGGGGGGGCTAGCGGGGGGCGGGTAGAGCAGTACTTC.

CDR3 region: CASSLFGQSTDTQYF. Here the CDR3 DNA reads TGTGCCAGCAGCTTATTTGGACAGAGCACAGATACGCAGTATTTT. The chain couples TRBV7-3 to TRBJ2-3; TRBD1 is a possible D gene (6 bases). V lost 2 bases and J lost 0, with 9 bases in between. The CDR3 extends over 15 amino acids. Germline V gene lookup returns CDR1 SGHTA and CDR2 FQGTGA.

This chain links TRBV18 with TRBJ2-3; 8 bases fit TRBD2. Germline V CDR1 and CDR2: KGHSH, LQKENI. The CDR3 runs to 15 residues. The trim removed 1 base at V and 6 bases at J, leaving 6 bases unmatched. The CDR3 DNA follows: TGTGCCAGCTCACCACGAGCGGGGGCCAAGGATACGCAGTATTTT. This codes for CASSPRAGAKDTQYF. The entire variable domain, with the rest obtained from reference TRBV18 and TRBJ2-3, is as follows: NAGVMQNPRHLVRRRGQEARLRCSPMKGHSHVYWYRQLPEEGLKFMVYLQKENIIDESGMPKERFSAEFPKEGPSILRIQQVVRGDSAAYFCASSPRAGAKDTQYFGPGTRLTVL.

This clone was seen once. V gene TRBV4-3 combines with J gene TRBJ2-3, with TRBD1 identical over 9 bases. Germline V lookup: CDR1 LGHNA, CDR2 YSLEER. The J segment lost 4 bases and the V segment lost 0 bases, leaving 5 bases of the junction unmatched. The CDR3 spans 16 residues. In DNA, the CDR3 is TGCGCCAGCAGCCAAGATTACAGGGGGCATGCAGATACGCAGTATTTT. Translated, it gives CASSQDYRGHADTQYF.

The rearrangement uses TRBV10-3 and TRBJ2-3, with 8 bases fitting TRBD2. Germline assignment: CDR1 ENHRY and CDR2 SYGVKD. CDR3 size: 16 residues. V shed 6 bases, J shed 2 bases, and the junction held 10 bases outside the gene matches. CDR3 sequence (DNA): TGTGCCATCAGAAAGTCGGCGGGGGGAAACACAGATACGCAGTATTTT. Amino acid sequence: CAIRKSAGGNTDTQYF.

The chain employs TRBV18 and TRBJ2-5; no definite D call. The DNA matches TRBJ2-7 better at its end, which makes the J call doubtful. CDR1 is KGHSH, CDR2 LQKENI, per germline. This CDR3 comprises 14 residues. DNA of the CDR3: TGTGCCAGCTCACCCGACACGACACCCCACGAGCAGTACTTC. Its translation is CASSPDTTPHEQYF.

The chain combines TRBV7-9 with TRBJ2-7, with TRBD1 matching 8 bases. Germline-derived CDR1 and CDR2 are SEHNR and FQNEAQ (reference sequence). Trimming took 5 bases from V and 5 from J; bases not matched to a gene: 8. The CDR3 is 14 amino acids. The CDR3 region is CASSPGTGDDEQYF. DNA for the CDR3: TGTGCCAGCAGCCCGGGGACAGGAGACGACGAGCAGTACTTC.

The chain links TRBV2 to TRBJ2-1; TRBD2 matches 13 bases. V shed 6 bases and J 9 bases; nucleotides not matched to a gene: 8. CDR1 SNHLY and CDR2 FYNNEI come from the germline V gene. The CDR3 extends over 15 amino acids. CDR3 nucleotide sequence: TGTGCCAGCAGAAAAACTAGCGGGGGGGCGGGTGAGCAGTTCTTC. Amino acid sequence: CASRKTSGGAGEQFF.

The rearrangement uses TRBV6-5 and TRBJ2-1; 7 bases map to TRBD2. J was trimmed by 6 bases and V by 11 bases; bases with no gene match: 10. The CDR3 contains 13 residues. The V gene's germline CDR1 is MNHEY and CDR2 SVGAGI. The CDR3 is CARGEGRGNEQFF. The CDR3 bases are TGTGCCCGCGGGGAGGGGCGCGGCAATGAGCAGTTCTTC.

The rearrangement uses TRBV18 and TRBJ1-6, with 9 bases that match TRBD1. V lost 3 bases, J lost 7 bases, and 4 bases stayed unmatched. This CDR3 comprises 15 residues. Looked up from germline, CDR1 is KGHSH and CDR2 is LQKENI. As DNA, the CDR3 is TGTGCCAGCTCACCGGGACAGGGTGGAAATTCACCCCTCCACTTT. This sequence encodes CASSPGQGGNSPLHF.

This chain links TRBV4-1 with TRBJ1-2; TRBD1 matches at 9 bases. This CDR3 has 14 amino acids. Germline V gene data show CDR1 as MGHRA and CDR2 as YSYEKL. The V gene end was trimmed by 4 bases and the J gene end by 5 bases; junction bases not matched to a gene: 5. The DNA for the CDR3 is TGCGCCAGCAGCCGGGGACAGGGATTATATGGCTACACCTTC. It is translated as CASSRGQGLYGYTF.

V usage is TRBV5-4 and J usage is TRBJ1-2, with TRBD1 as a possible D gene (5 bases). With 4 bases removed from V and 4 bases from J, the gap between germline ends came to 17 bases. The CDR3 loop spans 15 amino acids. Germline loops: CDR1 SGHNT, CDR2 YYREEE (reference sequence). For the CDR3, the DNA is TGTGCCAGCAGCGGGGCAGAAACCCCCGGCTATGGCTACACCTTC. Translation: CASSGAETPGYGYTF.

The chain combines TRBV18 with TRBJ1-2; 9 nucleotides line up with TRBD1. The CDR3 has 15 amino acids. CDR1 is KGHSH and CDR2 is LQKENI in the germline V gene. Trimming removed 6 bases from V and 7 bases from J; junction bases left unmatched: 12. CDR3 DNA sequence: TGTGCCAGCTCTGCCGAGGGACAGGGCGTCAGTGGCTACACCTTC. Protein product: CASSAEGQGVSGYTF.

This clone appeared once. The rearrangement joins TRBV6-5 to TRBJ1-1, with D unresolved. Trimming took off 2 bases at V and 10 bases at J, with 17 bases between the two ends. The CDR3 runs to 14 residues. The germline V gene encodes CDR1 MNHEY and CDR2 SVGAGI. The CDR3 nucleotides read TGTGCCAGCAGTTACGAGGTTGGTGGTTTGGGAGCTTTCTTT. This sequence encodes CASSYEVGGLGAFF.

A few counts support this clone. The sample carries other DNA sequences with the same CDR3. This sequence joins TRBV7-6 and TRBJ2-7, with 10 bases fitting TRBD2. Per the germline V gene, CDR1 is SGHVS and CDR2 is FNYEAQ. CDR3 length: 15 residues. J was trimmed by 2 bases and V by 0 bases; bases with no gene match: 1. The CDR3 DNA reads TGTGCCAGCAGCTTAGCAGCGGGGGGGACCTACGAGCAGTACTTC. This sequence encodes CASSLAAGGTYEQYF.

This chain links TRBV7-6 with TRBJ2-6, with TRBD1 matching over 9 bases. Trimming removed 5 bases from V and 2 bases from J; junction bases left unmatched: 10. The CDR3 has 18 amino acids. The germline CDR1 and CDR2 sequences are SGHVS and FNYEAQ. Written as DNA, the CDR3 is TGTGCCAGCAGCATAAGTCCCGGGACAGGGACTGGGGCCAACGTCCTGACTTTC. It encodes CASSISPGTGTGANVLTF.

The V and J genes are TRBV18 and TRBJ1-2; no reliable D call. The CDR3 has 14 amino acids. Germline V gene lookup returns CDR1 KGHSH and CDR2 LQKENI. Trimming removed 0 bases at V and 8 bases at J, with 13 bases between. CDR3 bases: TGTGCCAGCTCACCACCGCTGCCTATTGAAGGCTACACCTTC. Translated: CASSPPLPIEGYTF.

The rearrangement uses TRBV15 and TRBJ2-7; D not resolved. There are 15 residues in the CDR3. Germline V lookup: CDR1 LNHNV, CDR2 YYDKDF (reference sequence). With 0 bases removed from V and 5 bases from J, the gap between germline ends came to 14 bases. The CDR3 sequence is CATSRDGQAWNEQYF. CDR3 sequence (DNA): TGTGCCACCAGCAGAGATGGGCAGGCCTGGAACGAGCAGTACTTC.

This clone was seen a handful of times. This chain links TRBV6-5 with TRBJ1-1; D is perhaps TRBD1 (6 bases). The V gene lost 6 bases and the J gene lost 3 bases, with 14 bases spanning the gap. CDR1 and CDR2 (germline): MNHEY, SVGAGI. CDR3 length: 14 amino acids. This chain's CDR3 is CASRGGAMDTEAFF. The CDR3 coding sequence is TGTGCCAGCAGGGGGGGGGCCATGGACACTGAAGCTTTCTTT.